These 11 T cell receptor beta chains were sequenced from one sample in a study of blood T cell repertoires in COVID-19. Libraries were prepared by immunoSEQ multiplex PCR; TCRdb keeps only in-frame clonotypes and omits some of them. This sample has about 260,000 clones, with 88% found just once. The sequenced material came from PBMCs or T cells enriched from blood (not recorded which). These receptors were obtained from a woman aged 45 to 65 who had recovered from COVID-19.

This clone was observed a handful of times. The chain combines TRBV28 with TRBJ1-5; unclear D gene. CDR3 length: 15 residues. CDR1 MDHEN and CDR2 SYDVKM come from the germline V gene. V lost 3 bases to trimming and J lost 0 bases, with 9 bases between them. CDR3 sequence reads: CASSLPSGSNQPQHF. CDR3 coding DNA: TGTGCCAGCAGTTTGCCTTCGGGTAGCAATCAGCCCCAGCATTTT.

The rearrangement links TRBV30 to TRBJ1-1; 9 positions match TRBD1. This CDR3 has 13 residues. Germline trimming cut 5 bases from V and 2 bases from J; bases unmatched to any gene: 3. The V gene's germline CDR1 is GTSNPN and CDR2 SVGIG (reference sequence). Here the CDR3 DNA reads TGTGCCTGGGGACAGGGGTCTAACACTGAAGCTTTCTTT. It yields the protein CAWGQGSNTEAFF.

The CDR3, as DNA: TGTGCCAGCAGCTTGGCCGGGACAGACTACGAGCAGTACTTC. Residues: CASSLAGTDYEQYF. V gene TRBV5-4 combines with J gene TRBJ2-7; 7 bases are shared with TRBD1. The germline V gene encodes CDR1 SGHNT and CDR2 YYREEE (reference sequence). This CDR3 is 14 amino acids long. Trimming cost V 0 bases and J 3 bases; bases outside gene matches: 3.

The V and J genes are TRBV19 and TRBJ2-2; D is perhaps TRBD2 (6 bases). Germline values: CDR1 LNHDA, CDR2 SQIVND (reference sequence). V lost 10 bases, J lost 3 bases, and 15 bases lay in between. This CDR3 has 14 amino acids. The CDR3 sequence: CATQGLRDTGELFF. CDR3 coding DNA: TGTGCCACCCAGGGACTTAGGGACACCGGGGAGCTGTTTTTT. The variable domain in full, with the rest retrieved from reference TRBV19 and TRBJ2-2, is DGGITQSPKYLFRKEGQNVTLSCEQNLNHDAMYWYRQDPGQGLRLIYYSQIVNDFQKGDIAEGYSVSREKKESFPLTVTSAQKNPTAFYLCATQGLRDTGELFFGEGSRLTVL.

This chain joins TRBV30 and TRBJ1-1; D gene uncertain. The V gene's germline CDR1 is GTSNPN and CDR2 SVGIG (reference sequence). This CDR3 is 15 amino acids long. Trimming removed 4 bases from V and 4 bases from J, with 19 bases in between. The CDR3 region is CAWNREYKVGTEAFF. The CDR3 DNA is TGTGCCTGGAACCGGGAGTACAAAGTGGGCACTGAAGCTTTCTTT.

The chain joins TRBV5-1 to TRBJ2-3, with 9 bases fitting TRBD2. With 0 bases clipped from V and 2 bases from J, the junction kept 7 bases outside the gene matches. The CDR3 contains 17 residues. Germline CDR1 SGHRS, CDR2 YFSETQ. The CDR3 region has the DNA TGCGCCAGCAGCTTGGGGGGACTAGCAAGCTTCACAGATACGCAGTATTTT. Residues: CASSLGGLASFTDTQYF.

The V gene is TRBV24-1, the J gene TRBJ2-7; D unresolved. Per the germline V gene, CDR1 is KGHDR and CDR2 is SFDVKD. This CDR3 has 12 amino acids. V was clipped by 3 bases and J by 7 bases, with 9 bases between them. The CDR3 here is CATSDAGREQYF. The CDR3 DNA sequence: TGTGCCACCAGTGATGCAGGTCGAGAGCAGTACTTC.

The chain links TRBV14 to TRBJ2-7, with 9 bases identical to TRBD1. The CDR3 length is 15 residues. Germline V gene sequence: CDR1 SGHDN, CDR2 FVKESK. V shed 3 bases, J shed 4 bases, and the junction held 7 bases outside the gene matches. The CDR3: CASSQLGQGLYEQYF. The CDR3 region has the DNA TGTGCCAGCAGCCAGTTGGGACAGGGTCTGTACGAGCAGTACTTC.

This rearrangement joins TRBV5-1 to TRBJ2-1, with a tentative D call TRBD2 (5 bases). The CDR3 is 15 amino acids. V was shortened by 0 bases and J by 0 bases, with 7 bases between the two germline ends. Germline values: CDR1 SGHRS, CDR2 YFSETQ. The CDR3 sequence: CASSLGSASYNEQFF. In DNA, the CDR3 is TGCGCCAGCAGCTTGGGTAGCGCCTCCTACAATGAGCAGTTCTTC.

The V gene is TRBV7-9, the J gene TRBJ2-1, with 7 bases lining up with TRBD2. CDR3 length: 16 amino acids. V shed 0 bases, J shed 5 bases, and the junction held 7 bases outside the gene matches. Germline V gene data show CDR1 as SEHNR and CDR2 as FQNEAQ (reference sequence). The CDR3 loop is CASSLALTSANNEQFF. Written as DNA, the CDR3 is TGTGCCAGCAGCTTAGCATTAACTAGCGCAAACAATGAGCAGTTCTTC.

The V gene is TRBV20-1, the J gene TRBJ1-6; no clear D. Trimming removed 3 bases from V and 6 bases from J, with 9 bases in between. The germline gives CDR1 DFQATT, CDR2 SNEGSKA (reference sequence). The CDR3 spans 13 residues. The CDR3, as DNA: TGCAGTGCTAGTATGCAGTTTAATTCACCCCTCCACTTT. It specifies CSASMQFNSPLHF.